This TCR beta chain was sequenced during a study of ipilimumab plus nivolumab after autologous stem cell transplantation. Study as a whole: Median doses per patient: roughly five ipilimumab, seven to nine nivolumab. Overall study results and limits: Authors suggest TCR repertoire, Treg phenotype and gut microbiota support further study.

Profiling relied on immunoSEQ multiplex PCR, and the TCRdb table lists in-frame clones only, not all of them. This sample carries around 15,000 clones, 65% to 80% of them seen once, and the ten largest clones take about 9.4%. A remark on this clone: The target antigen is unknown.

The CDR3 is 15 amino acids. Germline values: CDR1 MNHNS, CDR2 SASEGT. V dropped 5 bases and J dropped 4; count of bases not matched to a gene: 5. Checkpoint therapy with ipilimumab 1 mg/kg began 14 to 28 days after transplant. Dosing: nivolumab 3 mg/kg IV, weeks 1, 4, 7, 10, then every two weeks to week 26. The TCR originated in a male donor with primary mediastinal lymphoma. The sequencing here drew on PBMCs, taken in a trial of ipilimumab plus nivolumab as post-transplant consolidation. The rearrangement joins TRBV6-1 to TRBJ2-3, with TRBD2 matching over 11 bases. CDR3 in DNA: TGTGCCAGCAGTACCATAGCGGGAGGGCCAGATACGCAGTATTTT. Protein: CASSTIAGGPDTQYF.